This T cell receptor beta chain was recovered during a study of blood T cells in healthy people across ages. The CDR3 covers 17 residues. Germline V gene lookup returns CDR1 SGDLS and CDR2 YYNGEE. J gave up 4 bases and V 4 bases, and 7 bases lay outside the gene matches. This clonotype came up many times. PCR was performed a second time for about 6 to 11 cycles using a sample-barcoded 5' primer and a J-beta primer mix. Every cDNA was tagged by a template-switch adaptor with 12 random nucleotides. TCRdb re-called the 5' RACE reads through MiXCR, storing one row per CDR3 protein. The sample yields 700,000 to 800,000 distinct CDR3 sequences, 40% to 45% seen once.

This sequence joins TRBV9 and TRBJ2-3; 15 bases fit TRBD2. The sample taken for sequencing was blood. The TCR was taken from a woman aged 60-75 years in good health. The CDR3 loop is CASSPRRTSGGADTQYF. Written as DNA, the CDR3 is TGTGCCAGCAGCCCCCGCCGGACTAGCGGGGGGGCAGATACGCAGTATTTT.